This TCR beta chain was sequenced during a study of CD8 T cells in Susac syndrome. The germline V gene has CDR1 SGHTA and CDR2 FQGTGA. V lost 6 bases and J 5 bases, leaving 15 bases between the germline ends. The CDR3 consists of 14 residues. After extraction with the RNeasy kit, 0.5 to 1 ug of the RNA was reverse transcribed using random hexamers. TCRdb re-called the immunoSEQ multiplex PCR reads with MiXCR, one entry per CDR3 protein. Of 150,000 to 200,000 distinct CDR3 sequences listed, approximately 94% are singletons. Sequencing was done on a sample of CD4+ T cells from PBMCs. The V gene is TRBV7-3, the J gene TRBJ2-3, with D perhaps matching TRBD1 or TRBD2 (6 bases each). The receptor comes from a human donor in good health. The CDR3 is CASSFGGQQDTQYF. CDR3 DNA sequence: TGTGCCAGCAGTTTCGGGGGCCAGCAAGATACGCAGTATTTT. The full variable domain, completed using reference TRBV7-3 and TRBJ2-3, is GAGVSQTPSNKVTEKGKYVELRCDPISGHTALYWYRQSLGQGPEFLIYFQGTGAADDSGLPNDRFFAVRPEGSVSTLKIQRTERGDSAVYLCASSFGGQQDTQYFGPGTRLTVL.